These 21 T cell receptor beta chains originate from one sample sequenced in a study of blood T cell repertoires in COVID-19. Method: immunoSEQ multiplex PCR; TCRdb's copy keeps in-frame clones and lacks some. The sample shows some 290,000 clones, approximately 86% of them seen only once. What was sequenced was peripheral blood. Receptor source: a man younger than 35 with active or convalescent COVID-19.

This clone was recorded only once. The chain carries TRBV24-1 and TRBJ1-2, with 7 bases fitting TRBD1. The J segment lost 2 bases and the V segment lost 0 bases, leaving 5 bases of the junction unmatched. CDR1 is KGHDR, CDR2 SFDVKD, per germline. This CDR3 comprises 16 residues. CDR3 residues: CATSDLQGTENYGYTF. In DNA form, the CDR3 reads TGTGCCACCAGTGATTTGCAAGGGACAGAAAACTATGGCTACACCTTC.

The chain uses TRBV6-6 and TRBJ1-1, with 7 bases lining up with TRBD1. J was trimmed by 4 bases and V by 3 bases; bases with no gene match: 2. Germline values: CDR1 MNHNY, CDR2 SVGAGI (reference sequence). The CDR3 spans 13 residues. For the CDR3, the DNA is TGTGCCAGCAGTTATGCAGGGGGCACTGAAGCTTTCTTT. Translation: CASSYAGGTEAFF.

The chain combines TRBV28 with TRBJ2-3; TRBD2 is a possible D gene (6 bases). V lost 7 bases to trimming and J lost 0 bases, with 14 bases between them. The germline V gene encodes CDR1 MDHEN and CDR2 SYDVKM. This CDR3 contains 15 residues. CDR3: CASTLSGTSTDTQYF. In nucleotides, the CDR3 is TGTGCCAGCACCCTTAGCGGAACTAGCACAGATACGCAGTATTTT. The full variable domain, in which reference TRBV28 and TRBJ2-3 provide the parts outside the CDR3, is DVKVTQSSRYLVKRTGEKVFLECVQDMDHENMFWYRQDPGLGLRLIYFSYDVKMKEKGDIPEGYSVSREKKERFSLILESASTNQTSMYLCASTLSGTSTDTQYFGPGTRLTVL.

The chain's CDR3 is CASQGLAEQFF. CDR3 sequence (DNA): TGTGCCAGCCAGGGACTAGCAGAGCAGTTCTTC. The chain couples TRBV6-6 to TRBJ2-1, with TRBD2 identical over 9 bases. Germline assignment: CDR1 MNHNY and CDR2 SVGAGI (reference sequence). J lost 10 bases, V lost 8 bases, and 3 bases had no gene match. This CDR3 has 11 amino acids.

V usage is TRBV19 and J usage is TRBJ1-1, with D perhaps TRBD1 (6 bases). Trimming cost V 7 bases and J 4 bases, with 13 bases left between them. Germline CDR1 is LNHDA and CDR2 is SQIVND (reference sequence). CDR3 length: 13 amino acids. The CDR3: CASKGLGGTEAFF. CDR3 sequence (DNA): TGTGCCAGTAAGGGCTTAGGGGGCACTGAAGCTTTCTTT.

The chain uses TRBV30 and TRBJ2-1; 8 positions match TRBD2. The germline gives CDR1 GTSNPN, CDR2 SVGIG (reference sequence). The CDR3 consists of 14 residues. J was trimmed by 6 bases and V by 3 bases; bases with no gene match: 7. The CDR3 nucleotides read TGTGCCTGGAGCTGGCCGGGAGGGATCAATGAGCAGTTCTTC. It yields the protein CAWSWPGGINEQFF.

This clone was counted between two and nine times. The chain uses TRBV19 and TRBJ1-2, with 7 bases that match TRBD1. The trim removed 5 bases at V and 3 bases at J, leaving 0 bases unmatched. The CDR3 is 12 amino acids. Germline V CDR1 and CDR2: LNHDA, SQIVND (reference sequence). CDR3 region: CASSQGDYGYTF. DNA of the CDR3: TGTGCCAGTAGTCAGGGGGACTATGGCTACACCTTC.

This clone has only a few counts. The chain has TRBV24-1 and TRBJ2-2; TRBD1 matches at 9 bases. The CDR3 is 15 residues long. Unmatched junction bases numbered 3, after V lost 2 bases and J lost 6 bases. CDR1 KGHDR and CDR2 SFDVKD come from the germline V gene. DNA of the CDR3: TGTGCCACCAGTGATTGGAGACAGGGGGCCGGGGAGCTGTTTTTT. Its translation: CATSDWRQGAGELFF.

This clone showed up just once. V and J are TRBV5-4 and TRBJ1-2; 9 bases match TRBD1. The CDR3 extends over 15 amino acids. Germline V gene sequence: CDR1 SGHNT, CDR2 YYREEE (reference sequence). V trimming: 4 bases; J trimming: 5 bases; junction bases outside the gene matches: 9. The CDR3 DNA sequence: TGTGCCAGCAGCCCTCGGACAGGGGCCCCATATGGCTACACCTTC. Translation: CASSPRTGAPYGYTF.

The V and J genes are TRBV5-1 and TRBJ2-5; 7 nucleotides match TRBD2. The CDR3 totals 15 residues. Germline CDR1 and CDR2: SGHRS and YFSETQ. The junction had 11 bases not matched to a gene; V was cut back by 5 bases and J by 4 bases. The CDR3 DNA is TGCGCCAGCAGATCTCTGACGGGGGGTGGAGAGACCCAGTACTTC. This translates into CASRSLTGGGETQYF.

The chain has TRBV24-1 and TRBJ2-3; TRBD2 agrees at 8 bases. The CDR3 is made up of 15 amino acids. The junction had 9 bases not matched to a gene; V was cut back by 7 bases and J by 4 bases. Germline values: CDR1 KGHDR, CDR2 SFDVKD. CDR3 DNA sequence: TGTGCCACCAGAGGAGCAAGCGGGAGCTCAGATACGCAGTATTTT. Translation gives CATRGASGSSDTQYF.

CDR3 nucleotides: TGTGCCTGGAGTGTACTTGGGACAGGGGATTCACCCCTCCACTTT. Amino acid sequence: CAWSVLGTGDSPLHF. The J gene is TRBJ1-6, the V gene TRBV30, with TRBD1 matching over 10 bases. In germline, CDR1 is GTSNPN, CDR2 SVGIG (reference sequence). Unmatched junction bases numbered 4, after V lost 0 bases and J lost 8 bases. This CDR3 region has 15 residues. Full variable domain (outside the CDR3, taken from reference TRBV30 and TRBJ1-6): SQTIHQWPATLVQPVGSPLSLECTVEGTSNPNLYWYRQAAGRGLQLLFYSVGIGQISSEVPQNLSASRPQDRQFILSSKKLLLSDSGFYLCAWSVLGTGDSPLHFGNGTRLTVT.

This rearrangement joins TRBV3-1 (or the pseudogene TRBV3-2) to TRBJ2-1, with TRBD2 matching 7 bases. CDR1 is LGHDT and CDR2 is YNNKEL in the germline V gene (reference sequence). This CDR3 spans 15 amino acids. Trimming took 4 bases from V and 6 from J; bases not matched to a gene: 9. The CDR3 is CASSPPGREGNEQFF. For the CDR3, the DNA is TGTGCCAGCAGCCCGCCGGGGAGGGAGGGCAATGAGCAGTTCTTC.

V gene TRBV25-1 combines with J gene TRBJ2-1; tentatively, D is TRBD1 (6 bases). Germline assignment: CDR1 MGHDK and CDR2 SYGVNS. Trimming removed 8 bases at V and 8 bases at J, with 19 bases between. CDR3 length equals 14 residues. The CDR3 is CASCRGNPFDEQFF. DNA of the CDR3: TGTGCCAGCTGTAGGGGGAATCCTTTCGATGAGCAGTTCTTC.

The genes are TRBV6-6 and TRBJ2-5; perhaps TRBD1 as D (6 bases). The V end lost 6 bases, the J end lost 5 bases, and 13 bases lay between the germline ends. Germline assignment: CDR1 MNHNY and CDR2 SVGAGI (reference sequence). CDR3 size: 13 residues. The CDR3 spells CASRQGGEETQYF. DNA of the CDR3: TGTGCCAGCAGACAAGGGGGTGAGGAGACCCAGTACTTC.

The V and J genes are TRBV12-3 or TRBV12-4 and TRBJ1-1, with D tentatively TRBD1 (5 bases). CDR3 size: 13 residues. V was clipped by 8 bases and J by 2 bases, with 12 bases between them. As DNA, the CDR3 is TGTGCCAGCGTCCTCGGGGGAAACACTGAAGCTTTCTTT. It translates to CASVLGGNTEAFF.

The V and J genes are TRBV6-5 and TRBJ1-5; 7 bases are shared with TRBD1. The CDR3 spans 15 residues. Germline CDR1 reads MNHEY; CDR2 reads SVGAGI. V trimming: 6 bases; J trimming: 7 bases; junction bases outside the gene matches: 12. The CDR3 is CASREEGARKQPQHF. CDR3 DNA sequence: TGTGCCAGCAGAGAGGAGGGGGCCCGAAAACAGCCCCAGCATTTT.

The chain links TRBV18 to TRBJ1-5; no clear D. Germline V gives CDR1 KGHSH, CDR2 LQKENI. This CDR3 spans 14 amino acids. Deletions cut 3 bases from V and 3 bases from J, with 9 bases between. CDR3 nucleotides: TGTGCCAGCTCACCGGCGGGAATCAATCAGCCCCAGCATTTT. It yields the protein CASSPAGINQPQHF.

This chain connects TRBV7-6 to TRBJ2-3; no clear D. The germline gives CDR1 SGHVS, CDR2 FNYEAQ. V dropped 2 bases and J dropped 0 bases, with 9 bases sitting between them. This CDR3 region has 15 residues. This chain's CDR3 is CASSLLRFSTDTQYF. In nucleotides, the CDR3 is TGTGCCAGCAGCTTACTGAGATTTAGCACAGATACGCAGTATTTT.

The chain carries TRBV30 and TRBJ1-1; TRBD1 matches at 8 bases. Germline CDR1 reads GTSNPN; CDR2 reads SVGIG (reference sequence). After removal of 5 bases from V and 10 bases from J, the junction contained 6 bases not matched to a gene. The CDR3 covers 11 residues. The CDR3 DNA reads TGTGCCTGGGCACTTACAGGGGGAGCTTTCTTT. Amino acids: CAWALTGGAFF.

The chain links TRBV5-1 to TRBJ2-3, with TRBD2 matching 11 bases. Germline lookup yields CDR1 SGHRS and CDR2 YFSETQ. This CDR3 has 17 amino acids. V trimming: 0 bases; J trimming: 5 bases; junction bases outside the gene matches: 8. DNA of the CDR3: TGCGCCAGCAGCTTGGTGGCTAGCGGGAGGTGGGGAGATACGCAGTATTTT. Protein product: CASSLVASGRWGDTQYF.